Listed here are 6 T cell receptor beta chains from one sample, sequenced in a study of cytomegalovirus exposure and HLA in healthy donors. PCR employed 60 Vbeta and 13 Jbeta primers. Here immunoSEQ multiplex PCR was the method, and the copy in TCRdb shows in-frame clones only, minus some. The table includes roughly 62,000 clones, more than 70% detected once. The source material was PBMCs. These TCRs come from a woman younger than 45 in good health and CMV-seronegative.

The chain carries TRBV11-2 and TRBJ2-1, with 9 positions matching TRBD2. Per germline, CDR1 SGHAT and CDR2 FQNNGV. The trim removed 6 bases at V and 2 bases at J, leaving 11 bases unmatched. This CDR3 is built from 17 residues. The CDR3 DNA is TGTGCCAGCAGTCCGGGGAGGGCTAGCGGGACCTACAATGAGCAGTTCTTC. As protein: CASSPGRASGTYNEQFF.

The CDR3 nucleotides are TGTGCCAGCAGTGAGGGGAGACACCTGCCGAGGCCCCAGCATTTT. This encodes CASSEGRHLPRPQHF. The V and J genes are TRBV6-1 and TRBJ1-5; no firm D call. The CDR3 totals 15 residues. The V and J ends lost 3 bases and 9 bases respectively, with 18 bases between them. CDR1 and CDR2 (germline): MNHNS, SASEGT.

Comment on this clone: One junction end does not reproduce the germline sequence, and a read error may be involved. The chain employs TRBV7-7 and TRBJ2-7; TRBD2 agrees at 11 bases. The J call is uncertain, as TRBJ2-5 better fits the DNA end. The CDR3 totals 16 residues. The germline CDR1 and CDR2 sequences are SSHAT and FNYEAQ (reference sequence). This chain's CDR3 is CASSSSAGLAGETQYF. The CDR3 DNA follows: TGTGCTAGCAGCTCATCCGCCGGACTAGCGGGAGAGACCCAGTACTTC.

This clone has only a few counts. DNA of the CDR3: TGTGCCAGCAGCACCCAGTCCGGGGATGAGCAGTTCTTC. Translated, it gives CASSTQSGDEQFF. V usage is TRBV9 and J usage is TRBJ2-1; D may be TRBD2 (5 bases). The CDR3 is 13 residues long. CDR1 and CDR2 (germline): SGDLS, YYNGEE. The germline V and J ends were trimmed by 4 bases and 8 bases, with 13 bases remaining between them.

The chain uses TRBV6-1 and TRBJ2-3; D not certain. Germline assignment: CDR1 MNHNS and CDR2 SASEGT. This CDR3 spans 14 amino acids. V was cut by 8 bases and J by 0 bases, with 12 bases left in between. CDR3 sequence: CASSVTSSTDTQYF. The CDR3 nucleotides are TGTGCCAGCTCTGTCACTTCTAGCACAGATACGCAGTATTTT.

A few counts support this clone. This CDR3 is CASSEGQGVDTGELFF. In nucleotides, the CDR3 is TGTGCCAGCAGTGAAGGACAGGGAGTGGACACCGGGGAGCTGTTTTTT. The rearrangement uses TRBV25-1 and TRBJ2-2, with TRBD1 matching over 8 bases. Germline CDR1 MGHDK, CDR2 SYGVNS. CDR3 length equals 16 residues. Unmatched junction bases numbered 5, after V lost 2 bases and J lost 3 bases.